This record concerns one TCR beta chain sequence. This clonotype was detected a few times. Its antigen is currently not known. A clone one base away is much larger, so this may be a read error. This sample stems from a study of prognosis after radiotherapy for stage I lung cancer (dated by TCRdb to about 2021). Regarding the complete study: Between early 2018 and early 2019, over 15 patients with stage I NSCLC were enrolled in Nanjing, China. Over 11 cases involved newly diagnosed primary stage I lung tumors, and five involved oligometastatic NSCLC subsequent to surgical resection of the primary tumor. Every patient was deemed medically inoperable, approximately 11 because of comorbidities and several because they refused surgery. Ages in the cohort of around 14 men and a handful of women ranged from roughly 53 to 84 years, with a median of 74. Tumor histology was squamous cell carcinoma in seven patients and adenocarcinoma in about a dozen. SBRT was given in 3 to 5 fractions with a biologically effective dose of at least 100 Gy, using image-guided IMRT or VMAT. Concurrent therapy was not administered to any patient alongside SBRT. After SBRT, distant metastases developed in about 20% of the 19 patients at a median of about seven months, while the remaining 15 patients had no significant progression. The study profiled peripheral blood TCR beta repertoires from stage I NSCLC patients before and after stereotactic body radiotherapy and related them to distant failure. The study sequenced about 38 blood samples from around 20 patients, one before and one after SBRT per patient. Overall study results and their limits: TRBV and TRBJ usage frequencies reportedly varied with metastasis status, involving two V genes at baseline and roughly 9 V and two J genes after SBRT. Unique TCR clone counts fell after SBRT (median approximately 9,900 before versus several thousand after; Wilcoxon paired P=0.011). The small cohort and short follow-up limited the study, so independent validation of the findings is needed. Post-SBRT Shannon entropy and its change from baseline were lower in patients who developed distant metastases; baseline Shannon entropy was not associated with metastases. No determination of tumor specificity was made for expanded TCR clones. None of the reported P values were adjusted for multiple comparisons.

Two rounds of multiplex PCR were used to amplify the TCR beta CDR3 region from genomic DNA. The first PCR round used primers specific to each TRBV and TRBJ gene, and the primer sequences were filed in Chinese patent CN105087789A. The second PCR round used universal primers. The Roche High Pure PCR Template Preparation Kit was used to extract genomic DNA from frozen PBMCs. Libraries were sequenced paired-end with 151 bp reads on an Illumina HiSeq 3000. As for the authors' bioinformatics: Raw reads lacking the multiplex PCR primer sequences were removed with CutAdapt. Using PEAR, the high-quality paired reads were merged into contigs. MiXCR assigned TRB V, D and J gene segments to each contig by aligning to reference sequences. CDR3 sequences were clustered by base quality and sequence similarity to remove sequencing errors. Diversity was calculated as Shannon entropy divided by the natural log of the number of productive TCR sequences. One minus Shannon entropy divided by the natural log of the number of unique clonotypes was used as the definition of clonality. The Youden index of ROC curves was used to select progression-free survival cut-offs for repertoire metrics, and analyses were performed in R 3.5.3. The public reads were reprocessed in TCRdb via fastp at Q25 and MiXCR, keeping in-frame beta chains. Each entry is one CDR3 protein sequence, shown with its most common DNA and genes. The V and J calls reflect TCRdb's pipeline rather than the authors' work. The sample profile shows tens of thousands of distinct CDR3 sequences; just over 40% of them were found once. The top ten clones comprise about 31% of the sample.

All patients had node-negative disease on CT and PET/CT, and none had a history of other malignancies or had previously received chemotherapy or radiotherapy. At each of two time points, about 6 milliliters of peripheral venous blood were collected into EDTA tubes. PBMCs were isolated by Ficoll-Paque Plus density-gradient centrifugation. Samples were stored at -80°C immediately after collection until analysis. The sample here was PBMCs, taken before or after stereotactic body radiation therapy (not recorded which). This TCR derives from a donor over 45 with non-small cell lung cancer.

The nucleotide sequence reads as follows: TGCAGTGTATCTGGAGCCACAGATACGCAGTATTTT. This codes for CSVSGATDTQYF. The rearrangement combines TRBV20-1 with TRBJ2-3, with the D gene uncertain. The germline V gene encodes CDR1 DFQATT and CDR2 SNEGSKA (reference sequence). V is pared back by 7 bases and J by 2 bases, with 10 bases lying between the germline termini. There are 12 amino acids in the CDR3, from cysteine to phenylalanine inclusive. Kept here is only the CDR3 DNA, which spans 36 bases and is read in frame from base 1.